This is a list of T cell receptor beta chains from one sample in a study of T cells after yellow fever vaccination. Using its own MiXCR run on the 5' RACE reads, TCRdb lists one record per CDR3 protein. This table holds a few hundred thousand distinct CDR3 sequences, roughly 7.2% found once. Sequences were derived from CD4+ T cells sorted from PBMCs, sampled 15 days after the yellow fever booster vaccination. The receptors stem from a man aged 25-40 years who received the YFV17D yellow fever vaccine. The CDR3 runs from the conserved cysteine through the conserved F or W. Fields, in order: CDR3 DNA, CDR3 protein, V gene, D gene, clone size, J gene. A D gene is named only where the DNA matches it firmly. Not every row has a clone size; where given, it reads once, few, many or a size class.

CDR3 DNA: TGTGCTAGCAGCTTATCTAGCGCAGCGAACACCGGGGAGCTGTTTTTT
CDR3 protein: CASSLSSAANTGELFF
V gene: TRBV7-7
D gene: NA
clone size: many
J gene: TRBJ2-2

CDR3 DNA: TGTGCCACTTCGAGCAGGACAAGAAACACCATATATTTT
CDR3 protein: CATSSRTRNTIYF
V gene: TRBV15
D gene: NA
clone size: many
J gene: TRBJ1-3

CDR3 DNA: TGTGCCACCAGTGATCCGGGACAGGGGGCGAGGGATACGCAGTATTTT
CDR3 protein: CATSDPGQGARDTQYF
V gene: TRBV24-1
D gene: TRBD1
clone size: few
J gene: TRBJ2-3

CDR3 DNA: TGCAGTGCCCAAGAACACTACGAGCAGTACTTC
CDR3 protein: CSAQEHYEQYF
V gene: TRBV20-1
D gene: NA
clone size: many
J gene: TRBJ2-7

CDR3 DNA: TGTGCCAGCAGTTCGGCATCTAGCACAGATACGCAGTATTTT
CDR3 protein: CASSSASSTDTQYF
V gene: TRBV28
D gene: NA
clone size: NA
J gene: TRBJ2-3

CDR3 DNA: TGTGCCAGCAGTCCTAGCGGGGGACCCTACGAGCAGTACTTC
CDR3 protein: CASSPSGGPYEQYF
V gene: TRBV12-3/TRBV12-4
D gene: TRBD2
clone size: few
J gene: TRBJ2-7

CDR3 DNA: TGCGCCAGCAGCCGGGACTCGTACGAGCAGTACTTC
CDR3 protein: CASSRDSYEQYF
V gene: TRBV5-1
D gene: NA
clone size: many
J gene: TRBJ2-7

CDR3 DNA: TGTGCCAGCACTCCACTCCGGCCCCACAGGGCCAACGTCCTGACTTTC
CDR3 protein: CASTPLRPHRANVLTF
V gene: TRBV6-2/TRBV6-3
D gene: NA
clone size: NA
J gene: TRBJ2-6

CDR3 DNA: TGTGCCAGCAGCAAAGGACAGGCGAACTATGGCTACACCTTC
CDR3 protein: CASSKGQANYGYTF
V gene: TRBV7-8
D gene: TRBD1
clone size: NA
J gene: TRBJ1-2

CDR3 DNA: TGTGCCAGCAGCGGAGACAGATGGGGGTACGGGGAGCAGTTCTTC
CDR3 protein: CASSGDRWGYGEQFF
V gene: TRBV5-5
D gene: NA
clone size: NA
J gene: TRBJ2-1

CDR3 DNA: TGTGCCAGTAAACAGACTAGCGGGAACTTCAATGAGCAGTTCTTC
CDR3 protein: CASKQTSGNFNEQFF
V gene: TRBV2
D gene: TRBD2
clone size: many
J gene: TRBJ2-1

CDR3 DNA: TGCGCCAGCAGCTTGGCTACGGGTCGTGCCTACAATGAGCAGTTCTTC
CDR3 protein: CASSLATGRAYNEQFF
V gene: TRBV5-1
D gene: NA
clone size: many
J gene: TRBJ2-1

CDR3 DNA: TGTGCCAGCAGCCCCTGGACAGGACACGGGGATACGCAGTATTTT
CDR3 protein: CASSPWTGHGDTQYF
V gene: TRBV14
D gene: TRBD1
clone size: many
J gene: TRBJ2-3

CDR3 DNA: TGCGCCAGCAGCCCCCCTCCCCTGGGGGCGTTTGGGGCCAACGTCCTGACTTTC
CDR3 protein: CASSPPPLGAFGANVLTF
V gene: TRBV5-1
D gene: NA
clone size: few
J gene: TRBJ2-6

CDR3 DNA: TGTGCCAGCAGCTTCAACGGGCAGCGGAAAGTCAATGAGCAGTTCTTC
CDR3 protein: CASSFNGQRKVNEQFF
V gene: TRBV5-4
D gene: NA
clone size: NA
J gene: TRBJ2-1

CDR3 DNA: TGTGCCAGCAGCTTATCGGCATTTTCTAGCGGGTCGCCCTACGAGCAGTACTTC
CDR3 protein: CASSLSAFSSGSPYEQYF
V gene: TRBV7-2
D gene: TRBD2
clone size: NA
J gene: TRBJ2-7

CDR3 DNA: TGCGCCAGCAGCCCTGGAAGAGCTTTATACGAGCAGTACTTC
CDR3 protein: CASSPGRALYEQYF
V gene: TRBV5-1
D gene: NA
clone size: few
J gene: TRBJ2-7

CDR3 DNA: TGTGCCAGCAGCCGCCAAATACCGGGCTATGGCTACACCTTC
CDR3 protein: CASSRQIPGYGYTF
V gene: TRBV7-2
D gene: NA
clone size: few
J gene: TRBJ1-2

CDR3 DNA: TGTGCCAGCACTTATGCCGGGACAGGGTCCGAGCAGTACTTC
CDR3 protein: CASTYAGTGSEQYF
V gene: TRBV12-3/TRBV12-4
D gene: TRBD1
clone size: NA
J gene: TRBJ2-7

CDR3 DNA: TGTGCCAGCAGTCCTCGGACTAGCGGGACGTACAATGAGCAGTTCTTC
CDR3 protein: CASSPRTSGTYNEQFF
V gene: TRBV12-3/TRBV12-4
D gene: TRBD2
clone size: many
J gene: TRBJ2-1

CDR3 DNA: TGTGCCAGCAGTCGCCGGGACCCCAGTTCGTTCTCTGGGGCCAACGTCCTGACTTTC
CDR3 protein: CASSRRDPSSFSGANVLTF
V gene: TRBV27
D gene: NA
clone size: many
J gene: TRBJ2-6

CDR3 DNA: TGCGCCAGCAGCTTCCTATTTAGCGGGAGGGCCAGAAATGAGCAGTTCTTC
CDR3 protein: CASSFLFSGRARNEQFF
V gene: TRBV5-1
D gene: TRBD2
clone size: few
J gene: TRBJ2-1

CDR3 DNA: TGCGCCAGCAGCCAACTGACTAGACGGGAGACCCAGTACTTC
CDR3 protein: CASSQLTRRETQYF
V gene: TRBV4-1
D gene: NA
clone size: NA
J gene: TRBJ2-5

CDR3 DNA: TGTGCCAGCAGCTTATTCAACGAGCAGTTCTTC
CDR3 protein: CASSLFNEQFF
V gene: TRBV7-2
D gene: NA
clone size: many
J gene: TRBJ2-1

CDR3 DNA: TGTGCCAGCAGGCACCTCGGGACCCAGTACTTC
CDR3 protein: CASRHLGTQYF
V gene: TRBV6-8
D gene: NA
clone size: many
J gene: TRBJ2-5

CDR3 DNA: TGCGCCAGCAGCCTGTTAACTAGCGGGAGTTCGGAGACCCAGTACTTC
CDR3 protein: CASSLLTSGSSETQYF
V gene: TRBV5-1
D gene: TRBD2
clone size: NA
J gene: TRBJ2-5

CDR3 DNA: TGCAGTGCTAGAAACAATTACGGGACGCTCTCCTACGAGCAGTACTTC
CDR3 protein: CSARNNYGTLSYEQYF
V gene: TRBV20-1
D gene: NA
clone size: few
J gene: TRBJ2-7

CDR3 DNA: TGTGCCAGCAGCGAGCGGTTCTCCTACAATGAGCAGTTCTTC
CDR3 protein: CASSERFSYNEQFF
V gene: TRBV9
D gene: NA
clone size: few
J gene: TRBJ2-1

CDR3 DNA: TGTGCCAGCAGTTCGGGGACCCGGACAGATACGCAGTATTTT
CDR3 protein: CASSSGTRTDTQYF
V gene: TRBV6-2/TRBV6-3
D gene: NA
clone size: few
J gene: TRBJ2-3

CDR3 DNA: TGTGCCAGCAGTCCGGACAGGTCCACCGGGGAGCTGTTTTTT
CDR3 protein: CASSPDRSTGELFF
V gene: TRBV5-4
D gene: TRBD1
clone size: NA
J gene: TRBJ2-2

CDR3 DNA: TGCAGCGTTGATGCCAGATACAATGAGCAGTTCTTC
CDR3 protein: CSVDARYNEQFF
V gene: TRBV29-1
D gene: NA
clone size: many
J gene: TRBJ2-1

CDR3 DNA: TGTGCCAGCAGTTGGCAACTGAACACTGAAGCTTTCTTT
CDR3 protein: CASSWQLNTEAFF
V gene: TRBV6-5
D gene: NA
clone size: NA
J gene: TRBJ1-1

CDR3 DNA: TGTGCCAGCTCACTACCGCAATCCTACGAGCAGTACTTC
CDR3 protein: CASSLPQSYEQYF
V gene: TRBV18
D gene: NA
clone size: NA
J gene: TRBJ2-7

CDR3 DNA: TGTGCCAGCTCGAGCACAGCGTACCAAGAGACCCAGTACTTC
CDR3 protein: CASSSTAYQETQYF
V gene: TRBV27
D gene: NA
clone size: NA
J gene: TRBJ2-5

CDR3 DNA: TGCGCCAGCAGCCTGGACGCGAGCTCCTATAATTCACCCCTCCACTTT
CDR3 protein: CASSLDASSYNSPLHF
V gene: TRBV5-1
D gene: NA
clone size: NA
J gene: TRBJ1-6

CDR3 DNA: TGCAGTGCTAGAGATAAGGGGAAAGCATACAATGAGCAGTTCTTC
CDR3 protein: CSARDKGKAYNEQFF
V gene: TRBV20-1
D gene: NA
clone size: few
J gene: TRBJ2-1

CDR3 DNA: TGTGCCAGCACCAAGACCAGCCGAGAGACCCAGTACTTC
CDR3 protein: CASTKTSRETQYF
V gene: TRBV6-5
D gene: NA
clone size: NA
J gene: TRBJ2-5

CDR3 DNA: TGCGCCAGCAGCTTGGCCGGACAGCGTAGCTCCTATAATTCACCCCTCCACTTT
CDR3 protein: CASSLAGQRSSYNSPLHF
V gene: TRBV5-1
D gene: NA
clone size: few
J gene: TRBJ1-6

CDR3 DNA: TGTGCCAGCAGTTGGACAGCCGCCTCTGGGGCCAACGTCCTGACTTTC
CDR3 protein: CASSWTAASGANVLTF
V gene: TRBV7-2
D gene: NA
clone size: NA
J gene: TRBJ2-6

CDR3 DNA: TGTGCCAGTAGCACCGGGAGCGGCACAGATACGCAGTATTTT
CDR3 protein: CASSTGSGTDTQYF
V gene: TRBV19
D gene: NA
clone size: few
J gene: TRBJ2-3

CDR3 DNA: TGTGCCAGCAGTTGGGATAGCGGGAGGGCCTACGAGCAGTACTTC
CDR3 protein: CASSWDSGRAYEQYF
V gene: TRBV6-5
D gene: TRBD2
clone size: NA
J gene: TRBJ2-7

CDR3 DNA: TGTGCCAGCAGCTTAGGAGGTCAGGAAAACATTCAGTACTTC
CDR3 protein: CASSLGGQENIQYF
V gene: TRBV11-3
D gene: NA
clone size: few
J gene: TRBJ2-4

CDR3 DNA: TGTGCCAGCAGCTTAAGACGGGAACCGAGGGAGCAGTACTTC
CDR3 protein: CASSLRREPREQYF
V gene: TRBV7-2
D gene: NA
clone size: few
J gene: TRBJ2-7

CDR3 DNA: TGTGCCAGCAGTTACTCGATGGGGGAGCGCGAGCAGTACTTC
CDR3 protein: CASSYSMGEREQYF
V gene: TRBV6-5
D gene: NA
clone size: NA
J gene: TRBJ2-7

CDR3 DNA: TGCGCCAGCAGCTTAACAGGGAACGACTATGGCTACACCTTC
CDR3 protein: CASSLTGNDYGYTF
V gene: TRBV5-1
D gene: NA
clone size: few
J gene: TRBJ1-2

CDR3 DNA: TGCGCCAGCAGCTCGCGGGACGGGCGGAATGAGCAGTTCTTC
CDR3 protein: CASSSRDGRNEQFF
V gene: TRBV5-1
D gene: NA
clone size: NA
J gene: TRBJ2-1

CDR3 DNA: TGTGCCAGCTCCCCTAGCCTTAGCGGGGGTGAGCAGTTCTTC
CDR3 protein: CASSPSLSGGEQFF
V gene: TRBV18
D gene: TRBD2
clone size: NA
J gene: TRBJ2-1

CDR3 DNA: TGTGCCAGCATGGTTCCGAAGTACGAGCAGTACTTC
CDR3 protein: CASMVPKYEQYF
V gene: TRBV7-3
D gene: NA
clone size: many
J gene: TRBJ2-7

CDR3 DNA: TGTGCCAGCAGTTACTCGGGGCCCAGGCAGGATACGCAGTATTTT
CDR3 protein: CASSYSGPRQDTQYF
V gene: TRBV6-5
D gene: NA
clone size: few
J gene: TRBJ2-3

CDR3 DNA: TGTGCCAGCACCGGGACTAGCGGCACCACCTCCTACAATGAGCAGTTCTTC
CDR3 protein: CASTGTSGTTSYNEQFF
V gene: TRBV6-5
D gene: TRBD2
clone size: many
J gene: TRBJ2-1

CDR3 DNA: TGTGCCAGCAGCTTCGGGACAGACAGATCCTCGGTTGGGGCCAACGTCCTGACTTTC
CDR3 protein: CASSFGTDRSSVGANVLTF
V gene: TRBV5-4
D gene: TRBD1
clone size: NA
J gene: TRBJ2-6

CDR3 DNA: TGCAGCGTTAGAGGGGCGCTTGGGGCCAACGTCCTGACTTTC
CDR3 protein: CSVRGALGANVLTF
V gene: TRBV29-1
D gene: NA
clone size: NA
J gene: TRBJ2-6

CDR3 DNA: TGTGCCAGCAGCCAGCGTCCTAGGAGTGAGCAGTTCTTC
CDR3 protein: CASSQRPRSEQFF
V gene: TRBV14
D gene: NA
clone size: many
J gene: TRBJ2-1

CDR3 DNA: TGTGCCAGCAGCTTGACTAGCGGGAGGTACAATGAGCAGTTCTTC
CDR3 protein: CASSLTSGRYNEQFF
V gene: TRBV7-2
D gene: TRBD2
clone size: many
J gene: TRBJ2-1

CDR3 DNA: TGTGCCAGCAGCATCTTTGGCGGGGGCTCCGATGAGCAGTTCTTC
CDR3 protein: CASSIFGGGSDEQFF
V gene: TRBV7-2
D gene: NA
clone size: NA
J gene: TRBJ2-1

CDR3 DNA: TGTGCCAGCAGCTCACAGGGGGGGGGGAGCTATGAGCAGTTCTTC
CDR3 protein: CASSSQGGGSYEQFF
V gene: TRBV7-8
D gene: NA
clone size: NA
J gene: TRBJ2-1

CDR3 DNA: TGTGCCAGCAGCATCGACAGGATCCCGTATGGCTACACCTTC
CDR3 protein: CASSIDRIPYGYTF
V gene: TRBV5-8
D gene: NA
clone size: NA
J gene: TRBJ1-2

CDR3 DNA: TGTGCCAGCAGCCTCGCCGCCGGGACAGAGCAGTTCTTC
CDR3 protein: CASSLAAGTEQFF
V gene: TRBV7-2
D gene: NA
clone size: many
J gene: TRBJ2-1

CDR3 DNA: TGTGCCAGCACAACATCGGACGGCCTCGGGCGGGAGGGGAAAAAGACCCAGTACTTC
CDR3 protein: CASTTSDGLGREGKKTQYF
V gene: TRBV27
D gene: TRBD2
clone size: NA
J gene: TRBJ2-5